This T cell receptor (beta chain) was recorded in a study of T-cell memory formation after mild COVID-19. Study overall: For the most part, TCR clusters were specific to one donor. Study-level findings and limits: The finding that pre-infection memory included some responding clones suggested that cross-reactive memory joined. Unconfirmed was the SARS-CoV-2 specificity of second-wave clones that peaked on day 37.

The TCR alpha and TCR beta cDNA libraries, bearing sample barcodes and UMIs, were generated by 5'RACE using constant-segment primers. TCRdb itself ran the 5' RACE reads through MiXCR, one entry per CDR3 protein. Of about 310,000 distinct CDR3 sequences in the sample, about 16% were seen once. Germline V lookup: CDR1 SEHNR, CDR2 FQNEAQ (reference sequence). This CDR3 region has 15 residues. J gave up 2 bases and V 5 bases, and 8 bases lay outside the gene matches. As regards this clonotype: The antigen remains unidentified.

This TCR was sampled from a man younger than 30 who had mild COVID-19 (a few samples of this study predate the infection). Cell type and time point are not known. The J gene is TRBJ1-2, the V gene TRBV7-9; TRBD1 matches at 7 bases. The sequenced sample was PBMCs or a T cell subset sorted from them (not recorded which). CDR3 sequence reads: CASSRQGGWNYGYTF. The CDR3 DNA reads TGTGCCAGCAGCCGACAGGGCGGCTGGAACTATGGCTACACCTTC.